The 7 T cell receptor beta chains below all came from one sample that was sequenced in a study of blood T cells in healthy people across ages. The authors ran a second PCR of 7 to 11 cycles using a sample-barcoded 5' primer and a J-beta primer mix. TCRdb independently ran MiXCR on the 5' RACE reads; one entry per CDR3 protein. Of hundreds of thousands of distinct CDR3 sequences listed, about 30% were seen once; the top ten hold around 14%. The material sequenced was blood. The origin of the receptors is a woman older than 75 in good health.

This clonotype was recorded at least ten times. V gene TRBV12-3 or TRBV12-4 combines with J gene TRBJ2-3, with TRBD1 matching 7 bases. This CDR3 is 15 amino acids long. V lost 5 bases and J lost 6; bases outside the gene matches: 11. The CDR3 loop is CASSARQGEADTQYF. Here the CDR3 DNA reads TGTGCCAGCAGTGCCCGACAGGGAGAGGCGGATACGCAGTATTTT.

A word on this clonotype: A much larger clone lies a single base off, so this may be a read error. CDR3 DNA: TGTGCCAGCAGTTACTCCCTGGGACAGGGGGCCACCTGCGAGCAGTACTTC. Encoded protein: CASSYSLGQGATCEQYF. The rearrangement uses TRBV6-2 or TRBV6-3 and TRBJ2-5; the match to TRBD1 covers 12 bases. Matching the DNA end better, TRBJ2-7 makes the J call doubtful. The CDR3 contains 17 residues. CDR1 and CDR2 (germline): MNHEY, SVGEGT.

This clonotype was found a few times. The gene calls are TRBV7-6 and TRBJ1-1; possible D gene TRBD1, 5 bases. CDR3 length: 14 residues. V shed 1 base and J shed 4 bases, with 10 bases lying between them. CDR1 is SGHVS, CDR2 FNYEAQ, per germline. The CDR3 nucleotides are TGTGCCAGCAGCTTAGAGTGGGGGTTCACTGAAGCTTTCTTT. Amino acids: CASSLEWGFTEAFF.

This clonotype has a count of ten or more. The chain links TRBV6-1 to TRBJ2-1, with D possibly matching TRBD1 (7 bases). V was pared by 6 bases and J by 7 bases, with 16 bases between. CDR3 length: 14 amino acids. From germline, CDR1 is MNHNS and CDR2 SASEGT. CDR3 region: CASSTVTGRNEQFF. The DNA for the CDR3 is TGTGCCAGCAGCACAGTGACAGGGAGGAATGAGCAGTTCTTC.

This clonotype was counted between two and nine times. The chain carries TRBV9 and TRBJ1-3, with D tentatively TRBD1 (6 bases). V lost 3 bases and J lost 0, with 13 bases in between. The germline V gene has CDR1 SGDLS and CDR2 YYNGEE. The CDR3 is 16 residues long. The CDR3 spells CASSAFGGTSGNTIYF. DNA of the CDR3: TGTGCCAGCAGCGCCTTTGGGGGCACCTCTGGAAACACCATATATTTT.

On this clonotype: A read error may be the cause here, since a much bigger clone is one base away. The CDR3, as DNA: TGCAGTGCTGGAGAGTTTAATTCACCCCTCCACTTT. This codes for CSAGEFNSPLHF. This chain joins TRBV20-1 and TRBJ1-6; no definite D call. The germline CDR1 and CDR2 sequences are DFQATT and SNEGSKA (reference sequence). The CDR3 has 12 residues.

This clonotype was recorded a few times. The chain employs TRBV6-5 and TRBJ1-1, with 7 bases identical to TRBD1. The CDR3 runs 13 residues. Losses at the gene ends were 6 bases for V and 7 bases for J; bases not matched to a gene: 8. From germline, CDR1 is MNHEY and CDR2 SVGAGI. The CDR3 bases are TGTGCCAGCAGAAGGGGACAGAGGGATGAAGCTTTCTTT. Its protein product is CASRRGQRDEAFF.